This TCR beta chain was recorded in a study of Graves' ophthalmopathy and Graves' hyperthyroidism. Points from the study as a whole: The model predicted progression of ophthalmopathy with a sensitivity of roughly 70%, and its specificity was 72% to 80%.

The CDR3 is 15 amino acids. The ends were cut back, 4 bases at V and 1 base at J, with 13 bases in the middle. Germline loops: CDR1 MGHRA, CDR2 YSYEKL. This clonotype was picked up a small number of times. Antigen specificity is unknown. CDR3 regions of TCR beta were amplified from RNA transcripts. RT-PCR with HTBI primers came first, then second-round multiplex PCR. TCRdb reprocessed the multiplex PCR reads with MiXCR, giving one entry per CDR3 protein. The data contain hundreds of thousands of distinct CDR3 sequences, roughly 39% of them seen just once; the ten biggest clones take up more than 2.5%. The sequenced sample consisted of peripheral blood. This receptor was obtained from an adult man with Graves' ophthalmopathy. The rearrangement joins TRBV4-1 to TRBJ1-1; D remains unclear. This chain's CDR3 is CASSPMISGNTEAFF. The CDR3 DNA is TGCGCCAGCAGCCCAATGATAAGCGGGAACACTGAAGCTTTCTTT.